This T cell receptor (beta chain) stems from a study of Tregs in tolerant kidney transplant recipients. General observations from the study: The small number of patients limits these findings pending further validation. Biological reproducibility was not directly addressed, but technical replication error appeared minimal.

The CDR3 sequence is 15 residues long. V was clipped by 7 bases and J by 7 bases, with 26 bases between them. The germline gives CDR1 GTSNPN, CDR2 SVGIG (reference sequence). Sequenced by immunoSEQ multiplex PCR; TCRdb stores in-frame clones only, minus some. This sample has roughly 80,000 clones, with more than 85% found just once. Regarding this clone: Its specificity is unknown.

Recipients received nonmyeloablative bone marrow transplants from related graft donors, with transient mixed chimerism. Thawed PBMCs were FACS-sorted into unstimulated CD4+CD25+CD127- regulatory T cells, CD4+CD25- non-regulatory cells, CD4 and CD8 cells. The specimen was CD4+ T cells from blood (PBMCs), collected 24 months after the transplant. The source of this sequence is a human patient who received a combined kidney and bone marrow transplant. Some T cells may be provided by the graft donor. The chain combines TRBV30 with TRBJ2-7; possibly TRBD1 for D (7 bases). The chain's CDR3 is CASETSKTGAGEQYF. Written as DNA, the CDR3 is TGTGCCTCCGAAACCTCCAAAACAGGGGCGGGGGAGCAGTACTTC.